This T cell receptor (beta chain) comes out of a study of shared clonotypes between healthy human individuals. The study's findings and limits: Enrolling few donors narrowed the genetic and exposure-history diversity that was represented. A handful of donors had about 5% of their naive CD4 clonotypes in common.

Healthy adults negative for HIV, lacking recent acute infections or vaccinations, served as donors. Both subsets, CD45RA+ naive and CD45RA-negative memory, were split from the CD4+ cells. Clones were sequenced by immunoSEQ multiplex PCR, and TCRdb holds only the in-frame ones, with some missing. There are roughly 1 million clones in the sample; about 84% occur only once, and 0.5% to 0.6% lies in the top ten. The CDR3 is 15 residues long. The germline gives CDR1 SGDLS, CDR2 YYNGEE. Trimming left V 3 bases short and J 5 bases short, with 18 bases between. This clone was counted a few times. Its antigen is as yet unknown.

Sequencing used memory CD4+ T cells from PBMCs. The subset is: CD45RA-negative fraction. This sequence was found in a man between 18 and 35 years old in good health. Some clones in this sample may be carry-over from other donors' samples. The rearrangement links TRBV9 to TRBJ2-7; D might be TRBD1 (6 bases). The CDR3 sequence: CASSGGAGQGNEQYF. The CDR3 region has the DNA TGTGCCAGCAGCGGAGGGGCTGGGCAGGGGAACGAGCAGTACTTC.